What follows are 20 T cell receptor beta chains derived from one specimen sequenced in a study of pediatric ulcerative colitis. Method: immunoSEQ multiplex PCR; TCRdb's copy keeps in-frame clones and lacks some. There are about 36,000 clones in the sample; approximately 87% occur only once, and roughly 24% lies in the top ten. Sequenced: blood. The receptors come from a girl under 18 with moderate ulcerative colitis.

The chain has TRBV2 and TRBJ2-7; 7 nucleotides match TRBD2. The germline V gene has CDR1 SNHLY and CDR2 FYNNEI. The CDR3 covers 13 residues. V dropped 8 bases and J dropped 5; count of bases not matched to a gene: 9. The CDR3 protein is CASQYAGVDEQYF. For the CDR3, the DNA is TGTGCCAGCCAGTACGCGGGAGTTGACGAGCAGTACTTC.

This clone turned up a few times. The V call is TRBV11-2, the J call TRBJ2-1; unclear D gene. Per germline, CDR1 SGHAT and CDR2 FQNNGV. Between the trimmed V and J ends, which lost 5 bases and 4 bases, there was a span of 3 bases. The CDR3 runs 11 residues. CDR3 nucleotides: TGTGCCAGCAGCGCGTACAATGAGCAGTTCTTC. Its translation is CASSAYNEQFF.

V is TRBV19 and J is TRBJ1-1; tentatively, D is TRBD1 (6 bases). The CDR3 is 15 amino acids. Germline V gene lookup returns CDR1 LNHDA and CDR2 SQIVND (reference sequence). The germline V and J ends were trimmed by 8 bases and 0 bases, with 16 bases remaining between them. The CDR3 loop reads CASRQDAGMNTEAFF. The CDR3, as DNA: TGTGCCAGTCGACAGGACGCAGGCATGAACACTGAAGCTTTCTTT.

The rearrangement uses TRBV9 and TRBJ2-3; D possibly matches TRBD1 or TRBD2 (5 bases each). From germline, CDR1 is SGDLS and CDR2 YYNGEE. With 7 bases removed from V and 6 bases from J, the gap between germline ends came to 18 bases. The CDR3 loop spans 14 amino acids. The CDR3 loop reads CASGTEPLSDTQYF. The CDR3, as DNA: TGTGCCAGCGGGACCGAACCCCTTTCGGATACGCAGTATTTT.

The chain employs TRBV30 and TRBJ2-2; possibly TRBD2 for D (6 bases). CDR1 GTSNPN and CDR2 SVGIG come from the germline V gene (reference sequence). The CDR3 is 14 amino acids. The V end was cut by 5 bases, the J end by 3 bases, with 13 bases between. The CDR3 DNA sequence: TGTGCCTGGGAACGGGGGTCCGACACCGGGGAGCTGTTTTTT. This translates into CAWERGSDTGELFF.

V usage is TRBV6-5 and J usage is TRBJ2-7, with TRBD2 as a possible D gene (5 bases). The CDR3 has 13 amino acids. Germline V gene sequence: CDR1 MNHEY, CDR2 SVGAGI. V dropped 6 bases and J dropped 6 bases, with 15 bases sitting between them. As DNA, the CDR3 is TGTGCCAGCAGCTCCTTGGGAGTCGGCGAGCAGTACTTC. Protein sequence: CASSSLGVGEQYF.

The sample holds one count of this clone. CDR3 region: CASSHLGSTNEQYF. The DNA for the CDR3 is TGCGCCAGCAGCCACCTAGGGTCCACCAACGAGCAGTACTTC. The chain has TRBV4-3 and TRBJ2-7; the D is unclear. Trimming pared 3 bases from V and 5 bases from J, leaving 14 bases between. Germline CDR1 is LGHNA and CDR2 is YSLEER. The CDR3 covers 14 residues.

The gene calls are TRBV11-3 and TRBJ2-1; 9 positions agree with TRBD1. Germline loops: CDR1 SGHNT, CDR2 YENEEA. The CDR3 extends over 14 amino acids. The V and J ends lost 2 bases and 7 bases, in that order; junction bases with no gene match: 3. The CDR3 sequence is CASSLTGGGNEQFF. The DNA for the CDR3 is TGTGCCAGCAGCTTAACAGGGGGCGGGAATGAGCAGTTCTTC.

The CDR3 here is CASSYISSYNEQFF. In nucleotides, the CDR3 is TGTGCCAGCAGTTATATCAGCTCCTACAATGAGCAGTTCTTC. The gene calls are TRBV6-5 and TRBJ2-1; D gene unclear. The V and J ends lost 3 bases and 0 bases respectively, with 6 bases between them. CDR1 and CDR2 from the germline V gene are MNHEY and SVGAGI. This CDR3 has 14 amino acids.

J is TRBJ2-7 and V is TRBV14; tentatively, D is TRBD1 (6 bases). Germline CDR1 reads SGHDN; CDR2 reads FVKESK. The CDR3 spans 14 residues. V lost 2 bases to trimming and J lost 6 bases, with 14 bases between them. The CDR3 DNA is TGTGCCAGCAGCCAATCCGACTACAGGGTCGAGCAGTACTTC. Encoded protein: CASSQSDYRVEQYF.

The rearrangement uses TRBV2 and TRBJ1-2; possible D gene TRBD1, 5 bases. Looked up from germline, CDR1 is SNHLY and CDR2 is FYNNEI. The CDR3 loop spans 16 amino acids. V was cut by 6 bases and J by 4 bases, with 21 bases left in between. This CDR3 reads CASRGDRGGVGYGYTF. The CDR3 DNA is TGTGCCAGCAGGGGTGACCGTGGGGGTGTCGGCTATGGCTACACCTTC.

The V gene is TRBV7-2, the J gene TRBJ1-5; no clear D gene. CDR3 size: 15 residues. CDR1 and CDR2 from the germline V gene are SGHTA and FQGNSA. V lost 4 bases and J lost 0, with 10 bases in between. The CDR3 DNA reads as TGTGCCAGCAGCTGGACCCCGTATAGCAATCAGCCCCAGCATTTT. Translated, it gives CASSWTPYSNQPQHF.

The chain combines TRBV19 with TRBJ2-2; D is ambiguous. CDR3 size: 15 residues. The V and J ends lost 3 bases and 4 bases respectively, with 12 bases between them. Germline V CDR1 and CDR2: LNHDA, SQIVND (reference sequence). The chain's CDR3 is CASSIASSGTGELFF. Written as DNA, the CDR3 is TGTGCCAGTAGTATCGCCAGTAGTGGCACCGGGGAGCTGTTTTTT.

The CDR3 is CASSHSGTATNEKLFF. The CDR3 DNA sequence: TGCGCCAGCAGCCACAGTGGGACAGCAACTAATGAAAAACTGTTTTTT. The chain employs TRBV4-3 and TRBJ1-4, with TRBD1 identical over 7 bases. This CDR3 region has 16 residues. Germline CDR1 reads LGHNA; CDR2 reads YSLEER. Trimming removed 3 bases from V and 0 bases from J; junction bases left unmatched: 4.

The V and J genes are TRBV27 and TRBJ2-1; 7 nucleotides line up with TRBD2. From germline, CDR1 is MNHEY and CDR2 SMNVEV (reference sequence). The V segment lost 5 bases and the J segment 6 bases; nucleotides outside the gene matches: 10. The CDR3 runs to 15 residues. The CDR3 loop is CASSPEGRAGNEQFF. CDR3 nucleotide sequence: TGTGCCAGCAGTCCCGAGGGGAGGGCCGGCAATGAGCAGTTCTTC.

The V gene is TRBV28, the J gene TRBJ1-2; no clear D. Germline V lookup: CDR1 MDHEN, CDR2 SYDVKM. There are 12 residues in the CDR3. Trimming cost V 7 bases and J 8 bases, with 14 bases left between them. The CDR3, as DNA: TGTGCCAGCAACCCGGGCGGGTTCGGCTACACCTTC. The encoded protein is CASNPGGFGYTF.

The J gene is TRBJ1-4, the V gene TRBV5-1; 10 nucleotides align to TRBD1. The germline CDR1 and CDR2 sequences are SGHRS and YFSETQ. With V trimmed by 3 bases and J by 2 bases, 10 bases remained unmatched. The CDR3 runs to 18 residues. The CDR3 reads CASSSEGTGAITNEKLFF. The CDR3 coding sequence is TGCGCCAGCAGCTCCGAGGGGACAGGGGCTATCACTAATGAAAAACTGTTTTTT.

V is TRBV7-2 and J is TRBJ2-7; 9 bases are shared with TRBD2. V lost 5 bases and J lost 2; bases outside the gene matches: 13. This CDR3 is 17 amino acids long. Germline CDR1 reads SGHTA; CDR2 reads FQGNSA. CDR3 nucleotides: TGTGCCAGCAGCCTACGATCTAGACTAGCGGAACCCTACGAGCAGTACTTC. Translating it yields CASSLRSRLAEPYEQYF. Together with reference TRBV7-2 and TRBJ2-7, the CDR3 gives the full variable domain: GAGVSQSPSNKVTEKGKDVELRCDPISGHTALYWYRQSLGQGLEFLIYFQGNSAPDKSGLPSDRFSAERTGGSVSTLTIQRTQQEDSAVYLCASSLRSRLAEPYEQYFGPGTRLTVT.

This clone was seen only once. The chain links TRBV6-5 to TRBJ2-1, with TRBD2 matching 7 bases. The CDR3 has 14 amino acids. The V gene's germline CDR1 is MNHEY and CDR2 SVGAGI. V gave up 2 bases and J gave up 5 bases; unmatched junction bases: 3. CDR3 protein: CASSYASGHNEQFF. The CDR3 DNA reads TGTGCCAGCAGTTACGCTAGCGGCCACAATGAGCAGTTCTTC.

The genes are TRBV5-1 and TRBJ1-1; maybe TRBD1 (5 bases). CDR1 and CDR2 (germline): SGHRS, YFSETQ. V was shortened by 1 base and J by 4 bases, with 14 bases between the two germline ends. The CDR3 is 15 residues long. The CDR3 spells CASSLSGDSSTEAFF. The CDR3 region has the DNA TGCGCCAGCAGCTTGTCAGGAGACAGTAGCACTGAAGCTTTCTTT.